Sequencing of this T cell receptor (beta chain) was carried out in a study of identifying expanded T cells in peripheral blood. General observations from the study: Across healthy donors, higher total template counts meant significantly greater roughly two-week count variance.

Germline values: CDR1 MDHEN, CDR2 SYDVKM. The CDR3 has 17 residues. The V segment lost 5 bases and the J segment 4 bases; nucleotides outside the gene matches: 10. Collection occurred without any documented infections or immune events in donors. Concerning this clone itself: The antigen remains undetermined.

TCRdb keeps only in-frame clones here, not all; method: immunoSEQ multiplex PCR. The data contain about 130,000 clones, approximately 86% of them singletons. The rearrangement joins TRBV28 to TRBJ2-1; 11 bases are shared with TRBD2. Sequenced sample: blood. This sequence originates from a person aged 18 to 75 in good health. The CDR3 DNA is TGTGCCAGCAGTACCATAGCGGGAGGGCGGTATTACAATGAGCAGTTCTTC. It codes for CASSTIAGGRYYNEQFF.